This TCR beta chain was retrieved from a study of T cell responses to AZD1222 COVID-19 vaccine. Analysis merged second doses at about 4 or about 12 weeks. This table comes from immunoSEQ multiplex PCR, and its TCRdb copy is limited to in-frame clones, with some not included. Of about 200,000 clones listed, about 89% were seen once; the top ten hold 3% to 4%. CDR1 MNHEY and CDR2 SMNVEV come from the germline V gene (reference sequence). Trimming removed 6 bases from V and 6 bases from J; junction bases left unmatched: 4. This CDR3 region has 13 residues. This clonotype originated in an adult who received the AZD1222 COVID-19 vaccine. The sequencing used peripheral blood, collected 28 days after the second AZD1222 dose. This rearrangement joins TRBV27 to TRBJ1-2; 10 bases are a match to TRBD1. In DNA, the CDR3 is TGTGCCAGCAGAGGAGGGACAGGGGATGGCTACACCTTC. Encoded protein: CASRGGTGDGYTF.